Listed here is a single T cell receptor (beta chain). Its specificity is unknown. The data stem from a study of T cells expressing NK-cell markers. Study-wide results and caveats: NKG2C+ dominant clonotype frequencies in over 5 donors were roughly 1.0-7.5% of CD8+ T cells.

TCRdb reanalyzed the 5' RACE reads, giving one entry per CDR3 protein sequence and no DNA. Its listing shows approximately 460,000 distinct CDR3 sequences. Sample: blood T cells: a sorted CD56 or NKG2C T cell subset, CD4+ or CD8+ T cells, or bulk PBMC T cells (not recorded which). This sequence was found in a woman aged 18 to 75 in good health.

The CDR3: CASTEGSLAKNIQYF. The genes are TRBV6-2 or TRBV6-3 and TRBJ2-4. The CDR3 is made up of 15 amino acids. The germline V gene has CDR1 MNHEY and CDR2 SVGEGT.